The T cell receptor beta chain under discussion was sequenced for a study of shared clonotypes between healthy human individuals. Cells designated naive CD8 were CD45RO-negative and were positively selected for CCR7, with terminally differentiated effector memory CD45RA+ cells excluded. A remark on this clone: Other DNA sequences within the sample encode an identical CDR3.

The deep-level immunoSEQ assay was used. Clones were sequenced by immunoSEQ multiplex PCR, and TCRdb holds only the in-frame ones, with some missing. The sample holds 550,000 to 750,000 clones; just under 97% are singletons and the top ten take about 0.11%. V lost 0 bases, J lost 2 bases, and 6 bases lay in between. CDR3 length: 13 residues. CDR1 is SGHNT and CDR2 is YYREEE in the germline V gene (reference sequence). This chain uses TRBV5-4 with TRBJ2-7; the D is unclear. The sample was naive CD8+ T cells sorted from blood. The source of this sequence is a woman aged 25 to 39 in good health. CDR3 DNA: TGTGCCAGCAGCTTGGACAGTCCCTACGAGCAGTACTTC. It is translated as CASSLDSPYEQYF.